This T cell receptor (beta chain) was captured by sequencing in a study of T cell repertoires in cytomegalovirus infection. The CDR3 is made up of 13 amino acids. V gave up 2 bases and J gave up 9 bases, with 11 bases separating them. Germline assignment: CDR1 MNHEY and CDR2 SMNVEV (reference sequence). As to this clonotype: The antigen is undetermined.

Each CDR3 protein is one row after TCRdb ran MiXCR on the reads. The sample has around 900,000 distinct CDR3 sequences; around 31% are singletons. Sample: cultured CD8+ T cells from PBMCs, taken from culture after CMV antigen stimulation. This TCR derives from a human donor in good health (CMV status not recorded). Some clones in this sample may be carry-over from other donors' samples. V is TRBV27 and J is TRBJ2-1; either TRBD1 or TRBD2 may supply D (6 bases each). CDR3 sequence: CASSLGTGAEQFF. The CDR3 DNA is TGTGCCAGCAGTTTAGGGACGGGGGCTGAGCAGTTCTTC.